This T cell receptor (beta chain) was profiled in a study of CD8+ T cells in alopecia areata. This clone occurred a few times. Extraction and reverse transcription of RNA yielded cDNA as the sequencing template. Sequencing used immunoSEQ multiplex PCR; TCRdb keeps in-frame clones, though not all of them. The table shows approximately 200,000 clones, with 40% to 45% occurring only once. The CDR3 length is 14 residues. Trimming shortened V by 6 bases and J by 9 bases, and 23 bases separated the two germline ends. Germline V lookup: CDR1 SQVTM, CDR2 ANQGSEA. Treatment described: oral pan-JAK inhibitor, 5-10 mg twice daily.

The sequence was collected from a human donor with alopecia areata. The sample was CD4+ T cells sorted from blood, taken around week 36, from a patient treated with tofacitinib. The chain carries TRBV29-1 and TRBJ2-5, with D possibly matching TRBD2 (6 bases). The CDR3 DNA is TGCAGCGTCGGGAATAGCGGCCCCCTAACCCCCCAGTACTTC. This translates into CSVGNSGPLTPQYF.